This T cell receptor (beta chain) was sequenced during a study of T cell responses to AZD1222 COVID-19 vaccine. Per the germline V gene, CDR1 is SNHLY and CDR2 is FYNNEI. V shed 5 bases, J shed 7 bases, and the junction held 13 bases outside the gene matches. The CDR3 extends over 16 amino acids. This table comes from immunoSEQ multiplex PCR, and its TCRdb copy is limited to in-frame clones, with some not included. The sample has approximately 190,000 clones; approximately 92% are singletons. The chain combines TRBV2 with TRBJ1-4; 7 nucleotides line up with TRBD1. This sequence was found in an adult in good health. The input for sequencing was peripheral blood, taken on day 0 of AZD1222 vaccination. Written as DNA, the CDR3 is TGTGCCAGCAGTTTGGCGCGACAGGGCTGGAGTGAAAAACTGTTTTTT. Translated: CASSLARQGWSEKLFF.